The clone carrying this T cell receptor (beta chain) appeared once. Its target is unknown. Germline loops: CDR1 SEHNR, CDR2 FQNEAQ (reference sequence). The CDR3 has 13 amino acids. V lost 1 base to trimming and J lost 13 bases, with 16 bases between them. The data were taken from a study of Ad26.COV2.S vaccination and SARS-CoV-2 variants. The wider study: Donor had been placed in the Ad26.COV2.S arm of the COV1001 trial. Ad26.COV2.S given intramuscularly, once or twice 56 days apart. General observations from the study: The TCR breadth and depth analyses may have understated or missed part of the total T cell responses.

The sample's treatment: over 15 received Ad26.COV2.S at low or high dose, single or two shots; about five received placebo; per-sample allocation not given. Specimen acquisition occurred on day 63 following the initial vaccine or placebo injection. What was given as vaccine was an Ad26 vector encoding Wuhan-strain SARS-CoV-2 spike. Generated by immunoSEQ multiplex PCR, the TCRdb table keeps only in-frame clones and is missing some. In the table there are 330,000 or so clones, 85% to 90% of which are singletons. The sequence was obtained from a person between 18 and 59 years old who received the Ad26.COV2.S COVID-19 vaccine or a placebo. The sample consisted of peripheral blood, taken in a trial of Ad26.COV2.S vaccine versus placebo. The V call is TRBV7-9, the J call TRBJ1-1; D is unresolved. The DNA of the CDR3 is TGTGCCAGCAGCTTAGTGTGGCCACCGGGGAGTTTCTTT. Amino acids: CASSLVWPPGSFF.